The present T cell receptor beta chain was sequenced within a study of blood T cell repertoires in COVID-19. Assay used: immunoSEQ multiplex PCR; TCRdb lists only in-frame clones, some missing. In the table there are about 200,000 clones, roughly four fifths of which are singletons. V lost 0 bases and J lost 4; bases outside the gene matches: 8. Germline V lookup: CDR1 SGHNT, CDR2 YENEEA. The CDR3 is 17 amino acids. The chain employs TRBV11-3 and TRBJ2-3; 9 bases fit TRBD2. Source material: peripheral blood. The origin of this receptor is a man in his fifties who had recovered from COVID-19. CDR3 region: CASSLEVSGSESDTQYF. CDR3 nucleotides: TGTGCCAGCAGCTTAGAAGTTAGCGGGAGCGAATCAGATACGCAGTATTTT.